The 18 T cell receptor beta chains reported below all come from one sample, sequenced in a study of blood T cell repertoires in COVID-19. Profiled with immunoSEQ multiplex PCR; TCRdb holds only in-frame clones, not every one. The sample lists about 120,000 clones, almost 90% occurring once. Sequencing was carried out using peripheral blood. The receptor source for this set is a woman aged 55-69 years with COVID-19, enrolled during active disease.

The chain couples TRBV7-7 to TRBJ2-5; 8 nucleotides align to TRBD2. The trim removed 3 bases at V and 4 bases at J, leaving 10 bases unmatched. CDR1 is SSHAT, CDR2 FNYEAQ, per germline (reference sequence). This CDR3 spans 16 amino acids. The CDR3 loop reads CASSLAAGGPPETQYF. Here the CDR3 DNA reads TGTGCCAGCAGCTTGGCGGCGGGGGGCCCCCCAGAGACCCAGTACTTC.

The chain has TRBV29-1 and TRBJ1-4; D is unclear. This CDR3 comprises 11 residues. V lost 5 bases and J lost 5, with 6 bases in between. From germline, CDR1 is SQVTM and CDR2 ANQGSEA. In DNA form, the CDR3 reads TGCAGCGTTATCGAGAATGAAAAACTGTTTTTT. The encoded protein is CSVIENEKLFF.

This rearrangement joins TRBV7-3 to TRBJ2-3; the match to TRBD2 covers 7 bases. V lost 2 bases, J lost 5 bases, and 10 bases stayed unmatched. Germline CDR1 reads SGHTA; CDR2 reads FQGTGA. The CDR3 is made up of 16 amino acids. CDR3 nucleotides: TGTGCCAGCAGCTTATCGAGCGGGGTAGGTGAAGATACGCAGTATTTT. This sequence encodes CASSLSSGVGEDTQYF.

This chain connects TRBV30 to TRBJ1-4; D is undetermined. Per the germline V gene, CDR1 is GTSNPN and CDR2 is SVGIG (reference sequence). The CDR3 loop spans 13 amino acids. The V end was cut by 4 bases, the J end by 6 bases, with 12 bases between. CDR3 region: CAWNPLRDEKLFF. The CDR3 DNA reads TGTGCCTGGAATCCTCTACGGGATGAAAAACTGTTTTTT.

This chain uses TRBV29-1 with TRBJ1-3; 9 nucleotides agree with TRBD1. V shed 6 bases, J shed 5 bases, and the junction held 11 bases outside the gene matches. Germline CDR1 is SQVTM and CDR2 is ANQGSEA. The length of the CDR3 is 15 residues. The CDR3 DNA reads TGCAGCGTCCTTCAAAATACAGGGGGCAGAAACACCATATATTTT. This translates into CSVLQNTGGRNTIYF.

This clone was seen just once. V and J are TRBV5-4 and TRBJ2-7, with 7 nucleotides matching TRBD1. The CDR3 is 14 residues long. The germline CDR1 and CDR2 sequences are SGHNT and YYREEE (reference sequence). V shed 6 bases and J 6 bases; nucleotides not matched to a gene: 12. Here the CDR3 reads CASNTGQPPGEQYF. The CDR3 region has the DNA TGTGCCAGCAACACGGGACAGCCGCCTGGCGAGCAGTACTTC.

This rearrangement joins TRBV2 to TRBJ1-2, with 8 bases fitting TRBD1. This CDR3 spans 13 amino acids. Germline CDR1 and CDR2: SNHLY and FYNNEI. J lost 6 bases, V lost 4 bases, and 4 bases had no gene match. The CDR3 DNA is TGTGCCAGCAGTGGACAGGGGCAGGATGGCTACACCTTC. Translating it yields CASSGQGQDGYTF. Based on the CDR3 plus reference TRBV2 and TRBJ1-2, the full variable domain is EPEVTQTPSHQVTQMGQEVILRCVPISNHLYFYWYRQILGQKVEFLVSFYNNEISEKSEIFDDQFSVERPDGSNFTLKIRSTKLEDSAMYFCASSGQGQDGYTFGSGTRLTVV.

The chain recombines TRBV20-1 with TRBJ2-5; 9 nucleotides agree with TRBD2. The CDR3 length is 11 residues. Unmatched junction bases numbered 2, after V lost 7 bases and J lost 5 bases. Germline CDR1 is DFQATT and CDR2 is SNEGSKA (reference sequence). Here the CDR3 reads CSGLAGETQYF. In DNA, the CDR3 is TGCAGTGGGCTAGCGGGGGAGACCCAGTACTTC.

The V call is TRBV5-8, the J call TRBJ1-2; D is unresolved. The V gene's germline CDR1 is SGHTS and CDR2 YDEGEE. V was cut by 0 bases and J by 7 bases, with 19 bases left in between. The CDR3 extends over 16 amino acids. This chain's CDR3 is CASSLGPWRVLAGYTF. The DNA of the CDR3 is TGTGCCAGCAGCTTGGGTCCATGGCGGGTCCTCGCTGGCTACACCTTC. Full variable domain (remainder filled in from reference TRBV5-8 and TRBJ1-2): EAGVTQSPTHLIKTRGQQATLRCSPISGHTSVYWYQQALGLGLQFLLWYDEGEERNRGNFPPRFSGRQFPNYSSELNVNALELEDSALYLCASSLGPWRVLAGYTFGSGTRLTVV.

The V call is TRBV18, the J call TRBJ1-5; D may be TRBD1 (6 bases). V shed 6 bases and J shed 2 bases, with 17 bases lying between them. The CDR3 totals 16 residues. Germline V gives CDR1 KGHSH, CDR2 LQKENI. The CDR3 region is CASSPGGGGGNQPQHF. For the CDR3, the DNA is TGTGCCAGCTCCCCCGGGGGGGGCGGGGGCAATCAGCCCCAGCATTTT.

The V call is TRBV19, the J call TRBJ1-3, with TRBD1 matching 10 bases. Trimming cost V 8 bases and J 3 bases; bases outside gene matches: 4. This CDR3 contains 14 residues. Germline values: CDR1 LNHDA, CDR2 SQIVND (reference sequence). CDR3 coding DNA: TGTGCCAGTGGGGACAGGGGTTTTGGAAACACCATATATTTT. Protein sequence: CASGDRGFGNTIYF.

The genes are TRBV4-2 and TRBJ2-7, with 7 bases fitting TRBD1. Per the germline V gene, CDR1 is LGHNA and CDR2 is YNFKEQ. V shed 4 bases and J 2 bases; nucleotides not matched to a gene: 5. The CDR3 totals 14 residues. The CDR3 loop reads CASSPGQPPYEQYF. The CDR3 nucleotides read TGTGCCAGCAGCCCGGGACAGCCCCCCTACGAGCAGTACTTC.

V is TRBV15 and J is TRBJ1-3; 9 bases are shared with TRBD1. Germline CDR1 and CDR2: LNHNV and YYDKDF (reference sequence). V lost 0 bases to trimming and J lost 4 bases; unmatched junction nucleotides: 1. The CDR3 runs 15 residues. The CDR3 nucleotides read TGTGCCACCAGCAGAGATGGGACAGGGGGAAACACCATATATTTT. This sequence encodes CATSRDGTGGNTIYF.

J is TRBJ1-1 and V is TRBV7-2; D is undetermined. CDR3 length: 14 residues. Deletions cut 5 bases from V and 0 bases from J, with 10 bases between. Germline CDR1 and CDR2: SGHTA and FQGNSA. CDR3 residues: CASSAGLVNTEAFF. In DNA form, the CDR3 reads TGTGCCAGCAGCGCAGGATTGGTGAACACTGAAGCTTTCTTT.

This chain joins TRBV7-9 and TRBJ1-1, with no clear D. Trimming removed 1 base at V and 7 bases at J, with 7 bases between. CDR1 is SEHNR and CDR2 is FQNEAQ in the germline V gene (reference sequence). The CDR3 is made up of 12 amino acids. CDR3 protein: CASSLGQIEAFF. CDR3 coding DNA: TGTGCCAGCAGCTTAGGGCAGATTGAAGCTTTCTTT. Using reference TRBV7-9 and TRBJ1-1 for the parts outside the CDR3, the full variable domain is DTGVSQNPRHKITKRGQNVTFRCDPISEHNRLYWYRQTLGQGPEFLTYFQNEAQLEKSRLLSDRFSAERPKGSFSTLEIQRTEQGDSAMYLCASSLGQIEAFFGQGTRLTVV.

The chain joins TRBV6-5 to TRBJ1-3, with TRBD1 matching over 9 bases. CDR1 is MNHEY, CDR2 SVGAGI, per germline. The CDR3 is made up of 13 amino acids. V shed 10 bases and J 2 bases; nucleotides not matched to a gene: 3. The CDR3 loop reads CATHRGPGNTIYF. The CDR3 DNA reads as TGTGCCACTCACAGGGGGCCTGGAAACACCATATATTTT.

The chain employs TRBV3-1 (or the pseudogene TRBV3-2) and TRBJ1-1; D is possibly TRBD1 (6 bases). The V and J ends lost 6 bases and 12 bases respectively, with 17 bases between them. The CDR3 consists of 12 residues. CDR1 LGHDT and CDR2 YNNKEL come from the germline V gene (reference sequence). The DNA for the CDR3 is TGTGCCAGCAGGCGGGAGACAGGTTTAACTTTCTTT. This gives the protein CASRRETGLTFF.

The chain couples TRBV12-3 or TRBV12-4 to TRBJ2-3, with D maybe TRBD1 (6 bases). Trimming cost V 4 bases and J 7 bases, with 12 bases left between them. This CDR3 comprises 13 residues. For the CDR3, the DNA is TGTGCCAGCAGTTACAGGGATGGAAATACGCAGTATTTT. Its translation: CASSYRDGNTQYF.